These 19 T cell receptor beta chains share one sample of origin, sequenced in a study of blood T cell repertoires in COVID-19. Measured with immunoSEQ multiplex PCR; TCRdb has only the in-frame clones, and not every one. The sample includes approximately 89,000 clones, 92% of them seen just once. The sample was peripheral blood. These TCRs come from a woman in her sixties with active COVID-19.

The chain has TRBV28 and TRBJ1-5, with TRBD1 matching 7 bases. The CDR3 sequence is 13 residues long. Per germline, CDR1 MDHEN and CDR2 SYDVKM. V was pared by 10 bases and J by 6 bases, with 9 bases of the junction left unmatched. For the CDR3, the DNA is TGTGCCACAAGACAGGGATCCAGTCAGCCCCAGCATTTT. It encodes CATRQGSSQPQHF.

The chain uses TRBV9 and TRBJ2-3, with 9 positions matching TRBD2. Germline CDR1 reads SGDLS; CDR2 reads YYNGEE. CDR3 length equals 16 residues. V was pared by 3 bases and J by 0 bases, with 5 bases of the junction left unmatched. CDR3 coding DNA: TGTGCCAGCAGCGCTAGCGGGACGACGAGCACAGATACGCAGTATTTT. Its translation is CASSASGTTSTDTQYF.

The rearrangement joins TRBV7-3 to TRBJ2-1, with 8 bases lining up with TRBD2. The CDR3 sequence is 15 residues long. V dropped 2 bases and J dropped 7; count of bases not matched to a gene: 7. CDR1 SGHTA and CDR2 FQGTGA come from the germline V gene. The CDR3 DNA reads as TGTGCCAGCAGCTTACAAGCGGGAGTTAGGAATGAGCAGTTCTTC. It codes for CASSLQAGVRNEQFF.

This clone showed up just a few times. The rearrangement uses TRBV6-6 and TRBJ2-7; 10 bases fit TRBD1. Germline-derived CDR1 and CDR2 are MNHNY and SVGAGI (reference sequence). CDR3 length equals 17 residues. V lost 5 bases and J lost 5; bases outside the gene matches: 15. CDR3 nucleotides: TGTGCCAGCAGTCTCCTGGGTGGGGGGACAGGGGTGGACGAGCAGTACTTC. Its protein product is CASSLLGGGTGVDEQYF.

The gene calls are TRBV7-2 and TRBJ2-5, with a weak D call TRBD2 (7 bases). The germline gives CDR1 SGHTA, CDR2 FQGNSA. The V gene lost 5 bases and the J gene lost 5 bases, with 24 bases spanning the gap. The CDR3 totals 17 residues. CDR3 region: CASSRGGASGRGETQYF. The DNA of the CDR3 is TGTGCCAGCAGCCGTGGGGGGGCGAGCGGCAGAGGGGAGACCCAGTACTTC. The whole variable domain, filled in from reference TRBV7-2 and TRBJ2-5, reads GAGVSQSPSNKVTEKGKDVELRCDPISGHTALYWYRQSLGQGLEFLIYFQGNSAPDKSGLPSDRFSAERTGGSVSTLTIQRTQQEDSAVYLCASSRGGASGRGETQYFGPGTRLLVL.

This clone came up a few times. The chain employs TRBV29-1 and TRBJ1-2; D ambiguous. Trimming removed 0 bases at V and 8 bases at J, with 19 bases between. This CDR3 is 15 amino acids long. Germline V lookup: CDR1 SQVTM, CDR2 ANQGSEA. CDR3 DNA: TGCAGCGTTGAAGATGGCGATGAGGGATTTGAGGGCTACACCTTC. As protein: CSVEDGDEGFEGYTF.

This chain joins TRBV20-1 and TRBJ1-2, with 12 bases aligning to TRBD1. The germline CDR1 and CDR2 sequences are DFQATT and SNEGSKA (reference sequence). This CDR3 comprises 16 residues. J gave up 6 bases and V 3 bases, and 11 bases lay outside the gene matches. CDR3 nucleotides: TGCAGTGCTAGTCCCCGGGACAGGGGGCGAGTCCATGGCTACACCTTC. It is translated as CSASPRDRGRVHGYTF.

This clone was counted once. The gene calls are TRBV19 and TRBJ1-5; the match to TRBD1 covers 12 bases. The J segment lost 3 bases and the V segment lost 4 bases, leaving 4 bases of the junction unmatched. The CDR3 is 16 residues long. From germline, CDR1 is LNHDA and CDR2 SQIVND (reference sequence). The chain's CDR3 is CASSRGDRGPNQPQHF. CDR3 in DNA: TGTGCCAGTAGTAGGGGGGACAGGGGGCCCAATCAGCCCCAGCATTTT. The full variable domain, its missing parts supplied by reference TRBV19 and TRBJ1-5, is DGGITQSPKYLFRKEGQNVTLSCEQNLNHDAMYWYRQDPGQGLRLIYYSQIVNDFQKGDIAEGYSVSREKKESFPLTVTSAQKNPTAFYLCASSRGDRGPNQPQHFGDGTRLSIL.

The CDR3 nucleotides read TGTGCCATCAGGGGGGGACTAGCGGGAGATCGTGTATACGAGCAGTACTTC. Its translation: CAIRGGLAGDRVYEQYF. V usage is TRBV10-3 and J usage is TRBJ2-7, with TRBD2 matching over 14 bases. Germline trimming cut 6 bases from V and 4 bases from J; bases unmatched to any gene: 11. CDR3 length: 17 amino acids. Germline lookup yields CDR1 ENHRY and CDR2 SYGVKD.

The chain has TRBV30 and TRBJ1-3, with D unresolved. V was trimmed by 2 bases and J by 15 bases, leaving 20 bases between them. The CDR3 length is 13 residues. CDR1 and CDR2 (germline): GTSNPN, SVGIG (reference sequence). The CDR3 region has the DNA TGTGCCTGGAGTACGGTGGGGAGGTTCCGCGGATATTTT. Translating gives CAWSTVGRFRGYF.

A single count supports this clone. The V and J genes are TRBV28 and TRBJ1-2; TRBD1 aligns across 7 bases. The germline CDR1 and CDR2 sequences are MDHEN and SYDVKM. V dropped 2 bases and J dropped 8; count of bases not matched to a gene: 8. The length of the CDR3 is 14 residues. Here the CDR3 DNA reads TGTGCCAGCAGTTTAAAGGGGGCCCGGCGGGGCTACACCTTC. Translating gives CASSLKGARRGYTF.

This chain links TRBV7-3 with TRBJ2-7; 10 nucleotides match TRBD1. V lost 5 bases and J lost 7; bases outside the gene matches: 8. The CDR3 covers 14 residues. Germline V gene sequence: CDR1 SGHTA, CDR2 FQGTGA. This CDR3 reads CASSPGTGAGEQYF. DNA for the CDR3: TGTGCCAGCAGCCCCGGGACAGGGGCGGGAGAGCAGTACTTC.

The V and J genes are TRBV7-3 and TRBJ2-3; D possibly corresponds to TRBD1 (6 bases). CDR1 is SGHTA, CDR2 FQGTGA, per germline. V gave up 5 bases and J gave up 7 bases, with 13 bases separating them. The CDR3 totals 13 residues. CDR3 residues: CASSNQRGNTQYF. The CDR3 DNA is TGTGCCAGCAGCAATCAAAGGGGGAATACGCAGTATTTT.

The chain is built from TRBV7-9 and TRBJ2-1; 11 nucleotides match TRBD2. The CDR3 contains 14 residues. CDR1 is SEHNR, CDR2 FQNEAQ, per germline (reference sequence). V lost 1 base, J lost 9 bases, and 2 bases stayed unmatched. CDR3 amino acids: CASSLELAGVEQFF. The CDR3 nucleotides are TGTGCCAGCAGCTTAGAACTAGCGGGGGTTGAGCAGTTCTTC.

The chain recombines TRBV6-1 with TRBJ1-1; TRBD1 aligns across 10 bases. V shed 2 bases, J shed 0 bases, and the junction held 6 bases outside the gene matches. CDR3 length equals 17 residues. CDR1 MNHNS and CDR2 SASEGT come from the germline V gene. The CDR3 loop reads CASSELTGGPMNTEAFF. CDR3 in DNA: TGTGCCAGCAGTGAATTGACAGGGGGCCCGATGAACACTGAAGCTTTCTTT.

V gene TRBV30 combines with J gene TRBJ1-1, with 8 bases identical to TRBD1. The ends lost 1 base at V and 3 bases at J; junction bases unmatched: 1. Germline V CDR1 and CDR2: GTSNPN, SVGIG (reference sequence). The CDR3 runs 13 residues. The CDR3 loop reads CAWSGQGYTEAFF. The CDR3 DNA is TGTGCCTGGAGTGGACAGGGGTACACTGAAGCTTTCTTT. Full variable domain (rest looked up from reference TRBV30 and TRBJ1-1): SQTIHQWPATLVQPVGSPLSLECTVEGTSNPNLYWYRQAAGRGLQLLFYSVGIGQISSEVPQNLSASRPQDRQFILSSKKLLLSDSGFYLCAWSGQGYTEAFFGQGTRLTVV.

J is TRBJ2-7 and V is TRBV10-3, with 9 bases that match TRBD1. Unmatched junction bases numbered 6, after V lost 6 bases and J lost 0 bases. CDR1 is ENHRY and CDR2 is SYGVKD in the germline V gene. The CDR3 length is 15 residues. CDR3 nucleotide sequence: TGTGCCATCAGGGGGACAGGGCCTTTCTCCTACGAGCAGTACTTC. Translation: CAIRGTGPFSYEQYF.

This clone has just one count. This rearrangement joins TRBV7-9 to TRBJ2-1; no clear D. The V end was cut by 5 bases, the J end by 7 bases, with 6 bases between. Germline V gene data show CDR1 as SEHNR and CDR2 as FQNEAQ (reference sequence). The CDR3 is made up of 11 amino acids. As DNA, the CDR3 is TGTGCCAGCAGCCCCCGGAATGAGCAGTTCTTC. Protein: CASSPRNEQFF.

The V gene is TRBV4-1, the J gene TRBJ1-6; D might be TRBD1 (5 bases). Deletions cut 5 bases from V and 9 bases from J, with 14 bases between. CDR3 size: 14 residues. The germline V gene encodes CDR1 MGHRA and CDR2 YSYEKL. The CDR3 region has the DNA TGCGCCAGCAGCTTAGGGGTGTTGGGTTCACCCCTCCACTTT. This gives the protein CASSLGVLGSPLHF.